This T cell receptor (beta chain) was obtained from a study of control samples from healthy donors and cancer patients. The CDR3 is made up of 15 amino acids. J lost 9 bases, V lost 0 bases, and 7 bases had no gene match. Germline CDR1 and CDR2: SGHDN and FVKESK. TCRdb's copy holds only in-frame clones and misses some; the assay was immunoSEQ multiplex PCR. The data hold 100,000 to 150,000 clones, with roughly 92% observed a single time. This clone was picked up one time. The origin of this receptor is an older man with head and neck cancer. The chain employs TRBV14 and TRBJ1-2, with 10 bases aligning to TRBD1. Source material: PBMCs. Here the CDR3 DNA reads TGTGCCAGCAGCCAAGAAGGGGACAGGGGTGTTAGCTACACCTTC. Its translation is CASSQEGDRGVSYTF.